These 2 T cell receptor beta chains were sequenced from one sample in a study of cytomegalovirus exposure and HLA in healthy donors. The PCR had 60 Vbeta and 13 Jbeta primers. Using immunoSEQ multiplex PCR, the repertoire was profiled, and TCRdb retains in-frame clones only, with some absent. The table lists about 150,000 clones, approximately 71% of them singletons. Sequenced input: PBMCs. Every receptor here comes from a man between 25 and 39 years old in good health and CMV-seropositive.

The chain combines TRBV11-3 with TRBJ2-1, with 7 bases that match TRBD2. Trimming took 5 bases from V and 4 from J; bases not matched to a gene: 2. Germline V gene data show CDR1 as SGHNT and CDR2 as YENEEA. CDR3 length: 13 amino acids. CDR3 residues: CASSTREYNEQFF. The CDR3 DNA is TGTGCCAGCAGCACGCGGGAGTACAATGAGCAGTTCTTC.

V and J are TRBV4-2 and TRBJ2-1; TRBD1 aligns across 9 bases. Germline V gene sequence: CDR1 LGHNA, CDR2 YNFKEQ. The CDR3 contains 16 residues. With 4 bases clipped from V and 1 base from J, the junction kept 5 bases outside the gene matches. CDR3 DNA: TGTGCCAGCAGCCGAGGGGACAGGGTGTCCTACAATGAGCAGTTCTTC. This gives the protein CASSRGDRVSYNEQFF.